This entry is about one T cell receptor beta chain. The antigen it binds to is not known. There are no base qualities to consult, and no much larger clone falls within one base. This sample was taken from a study of neoadjuvant nivolumab and ipilimumab in lung cancer (dated by TCRdb to about 2020). Study-level background: Nivolumab was administered intravenously at 3 mg/kg on days 1, 15 and 29, and in the combination arm ipilimumab 1 mg/kg was added on day 1 only. Matched pretherapy and resected tumor pairs were analyzed from seven patients, of whom four had been treated with nivolumab and three with nivolumab plus ipilimumab. TCR repertoires were compared between pretherapy (baseline) peripheral blood and tumors resected at surgery after neoadjuvant immune checkpoint blockade. A total of about 46 patients with operable NSCLC were treated in the trial, with approximately 23 randomized to nivolumab monotherapy and approximately 21 randomized to nivolumab plus ipilimumab. The major pathologic response (MPR) rate in the intention-to-treat population in each study arm was designated as the primary trial endpoint. Beyond this particular receptor, the publication reports: Resected tumors had greater TCR richness and clonality than tumor-adjacent uninvolved lung, and increases were observed in more dual-therapy-treated tumors. TCR sequencing was performed in a small number of samples. Richness in tumors resected after neoadjuvant therapy showed a positive correlation with pretherapy blood TCR richness (Spearman R ~ 0.85). No significant correlation was found between TCR clonality and pathologic tumor regression, and only one major-pathologic-response sample was available for the clonality analysis. From pretherapy to surgery, tumor T-cell richness and clonality increased in three of three dual-therapy tumors but in only two of four nivolumab-treated tumors.

Libraries came from the immunoSEQ multiplex PCR assay. Per the source publication's procedure: Repertoires were summarized by richness and clonality, and significantly expanded and contracted clones were identified between pre- and post-therapy samples. In TCRdb, the immuneACCESS table is reduced to in-frame sequences with V and J assigned. These tables do not hold every clone; where another copy was compared, an unresolved V gene accounts for under half, and the others remain unexplained. The DNA gave D and trimming, while V, J and clone size come from that table. This sample gives 44,000 or so clones in total; roughly 91% of them show up just once. The ten largest account for 3.7% of the sample. The time point label on this specimen signifies: pretherapy, before neoadjuvant immune checkpoint inhibitors. The samples were obtained from NEOSTAR, a phase 2 randomized trial that tested neoadjuvant nivolumab or nivolumab plus ipilimumab, followed by surgery, in operable NSCLC.

At the junction V is shortened by 5 bases and J by 5 bases; bases outside the gene matches: 6. Counted from cysteine to phenylalanine, this CDR3 has 13 amino acids. The entry retains the CDR3 DNA only, 39 bases that are in frame from base 1. The germline V gene provides CDR1 SQVTM and CDR2 ANQGSEA. This chain is built from TRBV29-1 and TRBJ2-7, with TRBD1 matching 10 junction bases. Specimen: blood, collected before neoadjuvant nivolumab, alone or with ipilimumab. This clonotype was sampled from an adult with non-small cell lung cancer. Some clones in this sample may be carry-over from other donors' samples. In nucleotide form, the sequence is TGCAGCGTTCGGGACAGGGGCTTCGACGAGCAGTACTTC. This yields the protein CSVRDRGFDEQYF.